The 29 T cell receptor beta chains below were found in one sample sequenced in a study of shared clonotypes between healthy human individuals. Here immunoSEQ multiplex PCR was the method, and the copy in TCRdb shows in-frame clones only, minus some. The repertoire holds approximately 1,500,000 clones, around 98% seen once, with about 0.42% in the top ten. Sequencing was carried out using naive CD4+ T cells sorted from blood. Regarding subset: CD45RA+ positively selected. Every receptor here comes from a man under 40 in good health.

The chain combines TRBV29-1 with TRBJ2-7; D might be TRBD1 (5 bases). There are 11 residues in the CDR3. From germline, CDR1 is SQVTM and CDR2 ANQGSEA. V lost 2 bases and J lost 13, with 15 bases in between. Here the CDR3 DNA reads TGCAGCGTTGAATGGCAGGGTGTTGTATACTTC. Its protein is CSVEWQGVVYF.

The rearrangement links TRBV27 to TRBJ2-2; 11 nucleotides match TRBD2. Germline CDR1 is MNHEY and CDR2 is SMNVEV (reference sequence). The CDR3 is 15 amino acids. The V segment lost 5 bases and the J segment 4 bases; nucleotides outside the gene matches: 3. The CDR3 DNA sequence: TGTGCCAGCAGTCCGGGACTAGCGGTCACCGGGGAGCTGTTTTTT. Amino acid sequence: CASSPGLAVTGELFF.

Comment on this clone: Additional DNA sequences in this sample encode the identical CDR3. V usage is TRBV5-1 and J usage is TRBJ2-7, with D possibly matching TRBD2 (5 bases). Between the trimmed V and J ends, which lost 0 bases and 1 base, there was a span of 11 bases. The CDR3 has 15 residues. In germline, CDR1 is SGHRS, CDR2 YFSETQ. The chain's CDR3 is CASSLGRAHSYEQYF. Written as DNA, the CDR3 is TGCGCCAGCAGCTTGGGGCGGGCGCATTCCTACGAGCAGTACTTC. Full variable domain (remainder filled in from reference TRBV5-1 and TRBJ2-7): KAGVTQTPRYLIKTRGQQVTLSCSPISGHRSVSWYQQTPGQGLQFLFEYFSETQRNKGNFPGRFSGRQFSNSRSEMNVSTLELGDSALYLCASSLGRAHSYEQYFGPGTRLTVT.

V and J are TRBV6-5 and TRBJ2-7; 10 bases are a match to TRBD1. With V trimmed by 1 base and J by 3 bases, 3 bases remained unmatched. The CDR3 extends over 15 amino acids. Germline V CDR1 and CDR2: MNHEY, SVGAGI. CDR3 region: CASSYYRDRGYEQYF. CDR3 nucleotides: TGTGCCAGCAGTTACTACCGGGACAGGGGCTACGAGCAGTACTTC.

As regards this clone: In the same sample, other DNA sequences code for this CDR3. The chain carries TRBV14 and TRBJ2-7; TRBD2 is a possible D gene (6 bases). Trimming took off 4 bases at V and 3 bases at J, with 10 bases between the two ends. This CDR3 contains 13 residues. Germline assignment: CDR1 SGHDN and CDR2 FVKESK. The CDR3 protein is CASSPLGGYEQYF. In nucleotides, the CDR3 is TGTGCCAGCAGCCCTCTGGGGGGCTACGAGCAGTACTTC.

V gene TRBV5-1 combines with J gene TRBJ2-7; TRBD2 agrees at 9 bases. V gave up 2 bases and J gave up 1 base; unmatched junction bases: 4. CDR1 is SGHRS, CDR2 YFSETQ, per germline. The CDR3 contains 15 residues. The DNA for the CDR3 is TGCGCCAGCAGCTTTAGCGGGAGTGGGTCCTACGAGCAGTACTTC. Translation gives CASSFSGSGSYEQYF. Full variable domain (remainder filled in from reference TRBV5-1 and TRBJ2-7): KAGVTQTPRYLIKTRGQQVTLSCSPISGHRSVSWYQQTPGQGLQFLFEYFSETQRNKGNFPGRFSGRQFSNSRSEMNVSTLELGDSALYLCASSFSGSGSYEQYFGPGTRLTVT.

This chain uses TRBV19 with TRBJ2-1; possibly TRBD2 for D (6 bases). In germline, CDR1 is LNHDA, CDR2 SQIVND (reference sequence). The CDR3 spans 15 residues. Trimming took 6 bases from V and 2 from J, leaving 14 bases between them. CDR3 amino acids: CASRGGLLPYNEQFF. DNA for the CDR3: TGTGCCAGTAGGGGGGGACTCCTTCCCTACAATGAGCAGTTCTTC. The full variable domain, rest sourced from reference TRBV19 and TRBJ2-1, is DGGITQSPKYLFRKEGQNVTLSCEQNLNHDAMYWYRQDPGQGLRLIYYSQIVNDFQKGDIAEGYSVSREKKESFPLTVTSAQKNPTAFYLCASRGGLLPYNEQFFGPGTRLTVL.

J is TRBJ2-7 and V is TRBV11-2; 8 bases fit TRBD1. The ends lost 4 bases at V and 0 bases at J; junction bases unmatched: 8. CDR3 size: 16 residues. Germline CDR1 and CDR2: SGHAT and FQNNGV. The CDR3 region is CASSSAGTGGSYEQYF. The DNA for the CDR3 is TGTGCCAGCAGCTCGGCCGGGACAGGAGGCTCCTACGAGCAGTACTTC.

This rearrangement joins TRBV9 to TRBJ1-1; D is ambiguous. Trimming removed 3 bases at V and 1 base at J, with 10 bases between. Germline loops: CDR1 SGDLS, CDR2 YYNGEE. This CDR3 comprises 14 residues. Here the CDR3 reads CASSGTLTNTEAFF. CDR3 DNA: TGTGCCAGCAGCGGGACGTTGACGAACACTGAAGCTTTCTTT.

CDR3: CASSPTGQGTIYF. The CDR3 DNA sequence: TGCGCCAGCAGCCCGACCGGACAGGGTACCATATATTTT. V and J are TRBV5-1 and TRBJ1-3; 8 bases fit TRBD1. With V trimmed by 4 bases and J by 10 bases, 7 bases remained unmatched. CDR1 is SGHRS, CDR2 YFSETQ, per germline. There are 13 residues in the CDR3.

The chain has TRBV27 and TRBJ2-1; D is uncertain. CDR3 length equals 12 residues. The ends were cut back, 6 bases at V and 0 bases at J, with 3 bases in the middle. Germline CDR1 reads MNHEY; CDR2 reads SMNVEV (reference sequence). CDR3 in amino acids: CASSTSYNEQFF. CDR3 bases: TGTGCCAGCAGCACCTCCTACAATGAGCAGTTCTTC.

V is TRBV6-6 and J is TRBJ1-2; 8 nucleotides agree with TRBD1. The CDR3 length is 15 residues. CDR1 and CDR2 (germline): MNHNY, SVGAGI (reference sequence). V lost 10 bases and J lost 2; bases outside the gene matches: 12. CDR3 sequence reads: CAILGERQGNYGYTF. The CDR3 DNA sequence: TGTGCCATCTTAGGGGAACGACAGGGGAACTATGGCTACACCTTC.

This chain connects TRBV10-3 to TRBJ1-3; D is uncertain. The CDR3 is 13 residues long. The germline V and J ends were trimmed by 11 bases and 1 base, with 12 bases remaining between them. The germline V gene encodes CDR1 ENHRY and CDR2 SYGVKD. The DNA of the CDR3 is TGTGCCGCCCAGAGCGATTCTGGAAACACCATATATTTT. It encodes CAAQSDSGNTIYF.

The CDR3 here is CSVGQSEKLFF. In DNA, the CDR3 is TGCAGCGTTGGTCAGAGTGAAAAACTGTTTTTT. The chain is built from TRBV29-1 and TRBJ1-4; D ambiguous. Germline V gene sequence: CDR1 SQVTM, CDR2 ANQGSEA. The CDR3 sequence is 11 residues long. V was cut by 4 bases and J by 7 bases, with 7 bases left in between.

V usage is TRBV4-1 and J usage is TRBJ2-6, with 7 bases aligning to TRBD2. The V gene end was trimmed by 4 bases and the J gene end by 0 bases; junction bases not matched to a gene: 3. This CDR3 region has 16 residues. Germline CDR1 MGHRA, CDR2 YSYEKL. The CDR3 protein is CASSPRLASGANVLTF. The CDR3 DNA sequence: TGCGCCAGCAGCCCTCGACTAGCCTCTGGGGCCAACGTCCTGACTTTC.

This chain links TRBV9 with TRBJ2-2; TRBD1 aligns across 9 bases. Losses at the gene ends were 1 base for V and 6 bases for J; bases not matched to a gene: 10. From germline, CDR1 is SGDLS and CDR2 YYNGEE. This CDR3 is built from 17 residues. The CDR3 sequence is CASSVTTTGGMAGELFF. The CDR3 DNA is TGTGCCAGCAGCGTAACAACAACAGGGGGCATGGCCGGGGAGCTGTTTTTT. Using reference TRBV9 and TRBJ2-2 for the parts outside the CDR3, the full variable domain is DSGVTQTPKHLITATGQRVTLRCSPRSGDLSVYWYQQSLDQGLQFLIQYYNGEERAKGNILERFSAQQFPDLHSELNLSSLELGDSALYFCASSVTTTGGMAGELFFGEGSRLTVL.

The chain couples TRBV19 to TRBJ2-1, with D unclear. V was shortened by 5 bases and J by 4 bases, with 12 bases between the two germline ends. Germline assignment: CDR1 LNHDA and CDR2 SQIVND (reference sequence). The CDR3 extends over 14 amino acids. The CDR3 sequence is CASSALGQYNEQFF. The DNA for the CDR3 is TGTGCCAGTAGTGCTCTCGGGCAGTACAATGAGCAGTTCTTC.

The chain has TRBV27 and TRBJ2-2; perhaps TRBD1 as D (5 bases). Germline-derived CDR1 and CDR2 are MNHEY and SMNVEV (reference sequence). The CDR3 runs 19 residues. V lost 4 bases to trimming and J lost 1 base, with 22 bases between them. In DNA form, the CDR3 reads TGTGCCAGCAGTTCTCCTTTACCACGATCAAGGGGGAACACCGGGGAGCTGTTTTTT. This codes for CASSSPLPRSRGNTGELFF.

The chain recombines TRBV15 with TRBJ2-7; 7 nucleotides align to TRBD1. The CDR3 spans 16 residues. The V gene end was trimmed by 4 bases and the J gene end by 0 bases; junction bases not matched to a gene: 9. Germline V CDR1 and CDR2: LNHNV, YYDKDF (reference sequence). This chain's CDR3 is CATSKALTGDSYEQYF. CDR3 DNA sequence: TGTGCCACCAGCAAGGCCCTCACAGGGGACTCCTACGAGCAGTACTTC.

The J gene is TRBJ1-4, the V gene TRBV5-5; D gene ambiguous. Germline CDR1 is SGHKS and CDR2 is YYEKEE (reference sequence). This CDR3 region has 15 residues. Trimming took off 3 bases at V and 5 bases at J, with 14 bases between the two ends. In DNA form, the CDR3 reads TGTGCCAGCAGCTCACCGGGTGCTCAAAATGAAAAACTGTTTTTT. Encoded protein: CASSSPGAQNEKLFF.

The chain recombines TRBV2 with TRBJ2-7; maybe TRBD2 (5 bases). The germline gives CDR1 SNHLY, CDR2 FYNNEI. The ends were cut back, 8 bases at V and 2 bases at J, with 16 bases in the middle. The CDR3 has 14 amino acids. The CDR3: CASRQRLVAYEQYF. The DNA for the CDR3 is TGTGCCAGCCGGCAGCGGCTGGTGGCCTACGAGCAGTACTTC.

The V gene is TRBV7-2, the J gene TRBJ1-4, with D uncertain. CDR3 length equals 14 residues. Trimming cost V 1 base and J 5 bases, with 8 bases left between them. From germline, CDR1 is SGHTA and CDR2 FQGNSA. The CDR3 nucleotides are TGTGCCAGCAGCTTAGAATCTATGAATGAAAAACTGTTTTTT. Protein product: CASSLESMNEKLFF.

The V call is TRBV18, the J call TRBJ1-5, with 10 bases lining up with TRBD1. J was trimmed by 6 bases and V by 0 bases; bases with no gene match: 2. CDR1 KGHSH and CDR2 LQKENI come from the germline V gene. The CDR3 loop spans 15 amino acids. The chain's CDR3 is CASSPPGQGTQPQHF. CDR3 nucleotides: TGTGCCAGCTCACCACCGGGACAGGGGACTCAGCCCCAGCATTTT.

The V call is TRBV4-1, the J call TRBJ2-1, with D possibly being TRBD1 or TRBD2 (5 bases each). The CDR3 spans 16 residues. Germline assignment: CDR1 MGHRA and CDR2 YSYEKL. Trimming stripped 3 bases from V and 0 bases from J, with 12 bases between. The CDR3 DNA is TGCGCCAGCAGCCACGCCGGGACCAGCTCCTACAATGAGCAGTTCTTC. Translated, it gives CASSHAGTSSYNEQFF.

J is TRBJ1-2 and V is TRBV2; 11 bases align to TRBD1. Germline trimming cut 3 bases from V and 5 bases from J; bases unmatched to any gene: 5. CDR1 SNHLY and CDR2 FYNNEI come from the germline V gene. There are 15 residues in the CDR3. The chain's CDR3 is CASSDRDRGVYGYTF. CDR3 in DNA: TGTGCCAGCAGTGACCGGGACAGGGGGGTTTATGGCTACACCTTC.

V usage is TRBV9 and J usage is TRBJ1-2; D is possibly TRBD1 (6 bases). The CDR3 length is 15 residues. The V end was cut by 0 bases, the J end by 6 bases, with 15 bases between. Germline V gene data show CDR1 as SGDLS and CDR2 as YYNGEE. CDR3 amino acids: CASSVDLQGRDGYTF. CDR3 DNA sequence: TGTGCCAGCAGCGTAGATTTACAGGGCCGCGATGGCTACACCTTC.

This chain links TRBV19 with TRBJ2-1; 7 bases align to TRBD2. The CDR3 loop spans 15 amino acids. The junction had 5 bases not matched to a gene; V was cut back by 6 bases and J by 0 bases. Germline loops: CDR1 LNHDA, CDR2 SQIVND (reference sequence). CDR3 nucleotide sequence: TGTGCCAGTAGGGCTAGCGGTAGCTCCTACAATGAGCAGTTCTTC. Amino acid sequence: CASRASGSSYNEQFF.

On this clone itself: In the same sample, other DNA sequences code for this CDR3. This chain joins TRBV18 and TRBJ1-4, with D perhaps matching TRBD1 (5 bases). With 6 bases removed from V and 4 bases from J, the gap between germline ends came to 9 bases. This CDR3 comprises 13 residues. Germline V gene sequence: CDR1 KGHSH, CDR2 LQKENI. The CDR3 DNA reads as TGTGCCAGCTCTCGGGGCCTTAATGAAAAACTGTTTTTT. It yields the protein CASSRGLNEKLFF.

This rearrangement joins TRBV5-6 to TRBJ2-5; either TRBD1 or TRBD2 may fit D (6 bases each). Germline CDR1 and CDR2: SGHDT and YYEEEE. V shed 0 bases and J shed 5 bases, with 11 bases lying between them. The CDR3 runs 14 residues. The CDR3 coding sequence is TGTGCCAGCAGCTTGGGGGGGGCGAGTGAGACCCAGTACTTC. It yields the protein CASSLGGASETQYF.